The rows below give T cell receptor beta chains drawn from one sample of a study of T cell repertoires in cytomegalovirus infection. These TCRs' antigens remain unknown. Via MiXCR, TCRdb re-called the reads, giving one row per CDR3 protein. This sample yields 400,000 to 600,000 distinct CDR3 sequences, of which approximately 46% are seen a single time; 43% belongs to the top ten. Sequenced here: cultured PBMCs, sampled from culture after CMV antigen stimulation. Receptors were obtained from a human donor in good health (CMV status not recorded). Some clones in this sample may be carry-over from other donors' samples. Both conserved end residues are part of each CDR3. A D gene is named only where the DNA matches it firmly. Where a row states a size, it is once, few, many or the class of an expanded clone; other rows omit it.

size,D,V,J,DNA,CDR3
-,-,TRBV20-1,TRBJ1-5,TGCAGTGCTAGAGGCTTCGCCGACGGAGGTCAGCCCCAGCATTTT,CSARGFADGGQPQHF
-,TRBD2,TRBV6-5,TRBJ2-1,TGTGCCAGCACCGGGACTAGCGGGGGGAATGAGCAGTTCTTC,CASTGTSGGNEQFF
few,-,TRBV12-3/TRBV12-4,TRBJ1-1,TGTGCGATCCAGGAGGCGACTGAAGCTTTCTTT,CAIQEATEAFF
once,-,TRBV27,TRBJ2-7,TGTGCCAGCAGGGGGCGGTCTGCCTACGAGCAGTACTTC,CASRGRSAYEQYF
once,TRBD1,TRBV6-1,TRBJ2-7,TGTGCCAGCAGGTCCGGGACAGGGTCCGAGCAGTACTTC,CASRSGTGSEQYF
few,-,TRBV2,TRBJ2-7,TGTGCCAGCAGTGGGGAAGGGAGGCCCTTTCTCAGCTCCTACGAGCAGTACTTC,CASSGEGRPFLSSYEQYF
-,-,TRBV11-2,TRBJ1-2,TGTGCCAGCAGCCCGCTGTTCGACGGCACGTGGGGCTACACCTTC,CASSPLFDGTWGYTF
-,-,TRBV6-2/TRBV6-3,TRBJ2-2,TGTGCCAGCAGTTACTCGCGTCGGAACACCGGGGAGCTGTTTTTT,CASSYSRRNTGELFF
-,-,TRBV7-9,TRBJ1-1,TGTGCCAGCAGACCTAAACAGGGCCGATACCAAATGAACACTGAAGCTTTCTTT,CASRPKQGRYQMNTEAFF
few,-,TRBV7-2,TRBJ1-6,TGTGCCAGCAGCCCCGTGAGGGGTTGGCCCTATAATTCACCCCTCCACTTT,CASSPVRGWPYNSPLHF
-,TRBD1,TRBV7-6,TRBJ2-1,TGTGCCAGCAGCTCGGACAGGTTATACAATGAGCAGTTCTTC,CASSSDRLYNEQFF
few,-,TRBV12-3/TRBV12-4,TRBJ2-3,TGTGCCAGCAGGCCGACTAGTGGGGGTACTTATACGCAGTATTTT,CASRPTSGGTYTQYF
-,TRBD2,TRBV14,TRBJ2-1,TGTGCCAGCAGCCAAGAACCTAGCGGGCTCTCCTACAATGAGCAGTTCTTC,CASSQEPSGLSYNEQFF
-,-,TRBV12-3/TRBV12-4,TRBJ2-1,TGTGCCAGCAGTTTAAAAGGGGTCATCAATGAGCAGTTCTTC,CASSLKGVINEQFF
-,TRBD2,TRBV7-4,TRBJ2-2,TGTGCCAGCAGCCCCCGGCGGGGGACCGGGGAGCTGTTTTTT,CASSPRRGTGELFF
few,TRBD2,TRBV11-2,TRBJ2-3,TGTGCCAGCAGCCACCGGACTAGACCCACAGATACGCAGTATTTT,CASSHRTRPTDTQYF
few,TRBD1,TRBV7-9,TRBJ1-1,TGTGCCAGCAGCTTAAGTCGGCGTACAGGGGGCATGGGCACTGAAGCTTTCTTT,CASSLSRRTGGMGTEAFF
-,-,TRBV4-2,TRBJ2-4,TGTGCCAGCAGCCCGCGAACGGGGGGCGACGAAAACATTCAGTACTTC,CASSPRTGGDENIQYF
few,-,TRBV2,TRBJ1-5,TGTGCCAGCAGTGAAGTGAGGGGGGGTCCGATTGTGCCCCAGCATTTT,CASSEVRGGPIVPQHF
few,-,TRBV6-5,TRBJ2-7,TGTGCCAGCAGTTACTCGACTTCAACTAGCGAGCAGTACTTC,CASSYSTSTSEQYF
few,TRBD2,TRBV7-2,TRBJ2-7,TGTGCCAGCAGCTTAGTGGCTAGCGGAGACTACGAGCAGTACTTC,CASSLVASGDYEQYF
-,TRBD1,TRBV2,TRBJ1-2,TGTGCCAGTCACGGACAGGGCAACTATGGCTACACCTTC,CASHGQGNYGYTF
few,-,TRBV6-1,TRBJ2-2,TGTGCCAGCAGTGGACCGACGGGACCTACCGCGAACACCGGGGAGCTGTTTTTT,CASSGPTGPTANTGELFF
once,-,TRBV7-2,TRBJ2-3,TGTGCCAGCAGCCCGAACCTCCATGATACGCAGTATTTT,CASSPNLHDTQYF
few,TRBD1,TRBV7-2,TRBJ2-7,TGTGCCAGCAGCTCTGGACAGGTGTACGAGCAGTACTTC,CASSSGQVYEQYF
-,TRBD1,TRBV7-8,TRBJ1-6,TGTGCCAGCAGCTATACAGGGGGCGGTTCACCCCTCCACTTT,CASSYTGGGSPLHF
-,-,TRBV28,TRBJ1-2,TGTGCCAGCTCACGGTGGGGGGCTCGGCTCGGCTATGGCTACACCTTC,CASSRWGARLGYGYTF
-,TRBD1,TRBV27,TRBJ2-4,TGTGCCAGCAGTCTACAGGGGGCGCGGGGTCAGAACATTCAGTACTTC,CASSLQGARGQNIQYF
-,-,TRBV4-1,TRBJ1-3,TGCGCCAGCGGCTTTACAGTCTCGAACACCATATATTTT,CASGFTVSNTIYF
-,-,TRBV6-1,TRBJ2-5,TGTGCCAGCAGTGTATGGACAGCCCAAGAGACCCAGTACTTC,CASSVWTAQETQYF
few,-,TRBV11-2,TRBJ2-7,TGTGCCAGCAGCTTTGTGAGGGGGGTTAGTGGGCTGGGTTACGAGCAGTACTTC,CASSFVRGVSGLGYEQYF
-,-,TRBV6-8,TRBJ2-3,TGTGCCACTCAGCGGGACAGTTATTCGGGGACAGATACGCAGTATTTT,CATQRDSYSGTDTQYF
-,TRBD2,TRBV20-1,TRBJ2-7,TGCAGTGCTATACTAGCGGGAGGGTGGTACGAGCAGTACTTC,CSAILAGGWYEQYF
few,TRBD2,TRBV7-9,TRBJ2-7,TGTGCCAGCAGCCCGTTTGGGCGGGGGATCTACGAGCAGTACTTC,CASSPFGRGIYEQYF
-,-,TRBV2,TRBJ1-5,TGTGCCAGCAGGGAGGGTGCGAATCAGCCCCAGCATTTT,CASREGANQPQHF
few,-,TRBV7-9,TRBJ2-3,TGTGCCAGCAGCTCGATGCGTACGCAGTATTTT,CASSSMRTQYF
few,-,TRBV10-3,TRBJ2-5,TGTGCCATCAGCCCAGTGGGGGGCCTCCAAGAGACCCAGTACTTC,CAISPVGGLQETQYF
-,TRBD1,TRBV11-2,TRBJ1-2,TGTGCCAGCAGCTCCTCATTCAGGGGGGACAGCTATGGCTACACCTTC,CASSSSFRGDSYGYTF
-,-,TRBV4-2,TRBJ1-2,TGTGCCAGCAGCCAAGAACCCTACCCCGGGAACCCTTATGGCTACACCTTC,CASSQEPYPGNPYGYTF
-,-,TRBV12-3/TRBV12-4,TRBJ1-5,TGTGCCAGCACCCGACTAGGGCAGCCCCAGCATTTT,CASTRLGQPQHF
-,-,TRBV12-5,TRBJ1-1,TGTGCTAGTGGTTCCGGACTGAGGAACGCTGAAGCTTTCTTT,CASGSGLRNAEAFF